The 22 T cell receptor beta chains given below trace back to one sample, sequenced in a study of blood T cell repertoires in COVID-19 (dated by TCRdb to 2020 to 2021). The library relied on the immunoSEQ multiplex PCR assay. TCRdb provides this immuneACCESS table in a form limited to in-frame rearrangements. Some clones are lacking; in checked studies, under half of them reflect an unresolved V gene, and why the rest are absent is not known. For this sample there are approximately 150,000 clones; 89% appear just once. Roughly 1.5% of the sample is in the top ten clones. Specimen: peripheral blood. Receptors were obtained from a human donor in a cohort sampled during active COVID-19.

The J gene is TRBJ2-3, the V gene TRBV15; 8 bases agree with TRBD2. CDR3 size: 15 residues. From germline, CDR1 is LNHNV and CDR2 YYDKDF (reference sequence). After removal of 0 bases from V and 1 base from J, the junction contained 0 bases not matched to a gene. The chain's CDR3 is CATSRDGGGTDTQYF. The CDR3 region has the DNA TGTGCCACCAGCAGAGACGGGGGGGGCACAGATACGCAGTATTTT.

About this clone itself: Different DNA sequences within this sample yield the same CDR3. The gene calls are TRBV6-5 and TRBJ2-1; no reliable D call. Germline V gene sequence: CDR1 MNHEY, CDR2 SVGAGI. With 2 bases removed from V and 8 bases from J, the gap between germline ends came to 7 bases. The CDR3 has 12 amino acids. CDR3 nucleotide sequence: TGTGCCAGCAGTTACCGGTCCGATGAGCAGTTCTTC. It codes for CASSYRSDEQFF.

CDR3 nucleotide sequence: TGTGCCAGCAGCCCTACGACTAGCGGGGGGCCGGGTGAGCAGTTCTTC. Translation gives CASSPTTSGGPGEQFF. The V and J genes are TRBV3-1 (or the pseudogene TRBV3-2) and TRBJ2-1; the match to TRBD2 covers 13 bases. Unmatched junction bases numbered 9, after V lost 4 bases and J lost 9 bases. This CDR3 region has 16 residues. The germline CDR1 and CDR2 sequences are LGHDT and YNNKEL (reference sequence).

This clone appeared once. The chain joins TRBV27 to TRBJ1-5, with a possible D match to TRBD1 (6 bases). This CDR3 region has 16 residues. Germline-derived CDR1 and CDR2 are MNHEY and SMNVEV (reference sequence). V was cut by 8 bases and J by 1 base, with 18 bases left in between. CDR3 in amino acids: CASASSGEESNQPQHF. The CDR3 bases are TGTGCCAGCGCATCCTCAGGGGAAGAAAGCAATCAGCCCCAGCATTTT.

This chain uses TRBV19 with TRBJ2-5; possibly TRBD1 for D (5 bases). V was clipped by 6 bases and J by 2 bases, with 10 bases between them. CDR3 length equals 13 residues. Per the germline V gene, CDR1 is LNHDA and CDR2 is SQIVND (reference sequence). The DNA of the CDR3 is TGTGCCAGTAGCGCAGGGCGGCAAGAGACCCAGTACTTC. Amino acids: CASSAGRQETQYF.

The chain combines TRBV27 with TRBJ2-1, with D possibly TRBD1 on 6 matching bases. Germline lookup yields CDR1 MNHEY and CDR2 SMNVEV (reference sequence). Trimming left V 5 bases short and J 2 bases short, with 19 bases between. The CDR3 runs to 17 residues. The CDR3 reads CASSPIRTVTPYNEQFF. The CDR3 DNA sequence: TGTGCCAGCAGTCCCATCCGGACAGTAACACCCTACAATGAGCAGTTCTTC.

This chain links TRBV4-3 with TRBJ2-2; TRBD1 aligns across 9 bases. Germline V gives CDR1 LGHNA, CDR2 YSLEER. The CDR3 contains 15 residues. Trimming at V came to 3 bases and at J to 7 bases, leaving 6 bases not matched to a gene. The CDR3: CASSQLQGAGGELFF. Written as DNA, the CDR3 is TGCGCCAGCAGCCAGTTACAGGGGGCAGGCGGGGAGCTGTTTTTT.

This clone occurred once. For the CDR3, the DNA is TGTGCCAGCAGCTTAGGACTAGCGTCCGATGAGCAGTTCTTC. It is translated as CASSLGLASDEQFF. V is TRBV11-3 and J is TRBJ2-1, with 8 bases that match TRBD2. This CDR3 is built from 14 residues. V was clipped by 1 base and J by 8 bases; unmatched bases: 4. Germline lookup yields CDR1 SGHNT and CDR2 YENEEA.

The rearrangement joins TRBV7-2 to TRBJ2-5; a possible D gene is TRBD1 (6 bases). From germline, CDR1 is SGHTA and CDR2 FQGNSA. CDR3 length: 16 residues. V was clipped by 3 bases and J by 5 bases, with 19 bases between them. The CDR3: CASSFLGVSGHETQYF. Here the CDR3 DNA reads TGTGCCAGCAGCTTTCTGGGGGTCTCGGGACATGAGACCCAGTACTTC.

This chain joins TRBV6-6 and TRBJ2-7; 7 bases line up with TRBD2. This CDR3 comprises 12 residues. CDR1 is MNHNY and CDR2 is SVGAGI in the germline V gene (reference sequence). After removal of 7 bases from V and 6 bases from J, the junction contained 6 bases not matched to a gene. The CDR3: CASTSGASEQYF. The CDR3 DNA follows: TGTGCCAGCACCAGCGGGGCGTCCGAGCAGTACTTC.

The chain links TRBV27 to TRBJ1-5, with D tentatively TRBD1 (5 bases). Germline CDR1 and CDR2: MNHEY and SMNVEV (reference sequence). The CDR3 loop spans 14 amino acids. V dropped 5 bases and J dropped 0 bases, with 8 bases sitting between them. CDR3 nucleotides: TGTGCCAGCAGTGTTCAGGGTAGCAATCAGCCCCAGCATTTT. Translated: CASSVQGSNQPQHF.

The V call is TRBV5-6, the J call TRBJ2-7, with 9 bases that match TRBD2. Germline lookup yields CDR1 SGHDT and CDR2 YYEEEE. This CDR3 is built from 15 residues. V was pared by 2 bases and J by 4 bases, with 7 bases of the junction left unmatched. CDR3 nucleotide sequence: TGTGCCAGCAGCTTCGTAGCGGGGGCGAAATACGAGCAGTACTTC. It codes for CASSFVAGAKYEQYF.

The CDR3 DNA reads as TGTGCCAGCAGCCGAGACCCGGGAAGCTCCTACGAGCAGTACTTC. Protein sequence: CASSRDPGSSYEQYF. The gene calls are TRBV6-5 and TRBJ2-7, with a possible D match to TRBD2 (5 bases). The germline V gene encodes CDR1 MNHEY and CDR2 SVGAGI. CDR3 length equals 15 residues. Trimming left V 6 bases short and J 0 bases short, with 15 bases between.

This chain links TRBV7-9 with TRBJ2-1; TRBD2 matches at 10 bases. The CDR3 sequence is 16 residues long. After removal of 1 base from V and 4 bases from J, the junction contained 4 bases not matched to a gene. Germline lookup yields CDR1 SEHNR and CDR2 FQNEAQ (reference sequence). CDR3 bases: TGTGCCAGCAGCTTAGAGGCTAGCGGGGGATACAATGAGCAGTTCTTC. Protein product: CASSLEASGGYNEQFF.

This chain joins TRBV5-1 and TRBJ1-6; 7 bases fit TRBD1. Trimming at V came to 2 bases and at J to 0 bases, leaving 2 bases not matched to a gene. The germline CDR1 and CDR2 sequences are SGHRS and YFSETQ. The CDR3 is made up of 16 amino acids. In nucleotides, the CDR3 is TGCGCCAGCAGCTTCACAGGGGACTCCTATAATTCACCCCTCCACTTT. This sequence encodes CASSFTGDSYNSPLHF.

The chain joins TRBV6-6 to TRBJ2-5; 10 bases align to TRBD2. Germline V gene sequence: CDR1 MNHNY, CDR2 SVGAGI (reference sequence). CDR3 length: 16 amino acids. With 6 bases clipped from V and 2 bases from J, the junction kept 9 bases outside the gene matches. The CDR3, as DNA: TGTGCCAGCAGGGTTGCTAGCGGGGGCGATCAAGAGACCCAGTACTTC. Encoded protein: CASRVASGGDQETQYF.

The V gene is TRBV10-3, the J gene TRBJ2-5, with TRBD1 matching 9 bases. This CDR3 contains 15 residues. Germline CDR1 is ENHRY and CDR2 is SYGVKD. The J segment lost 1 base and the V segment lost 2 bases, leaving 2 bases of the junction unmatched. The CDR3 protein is CAISEPGQGQETQYF. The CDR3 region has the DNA TGTGCCATCAGTGAGCCGGGACAGGGCCAAGAGACCCAGTACTTC.

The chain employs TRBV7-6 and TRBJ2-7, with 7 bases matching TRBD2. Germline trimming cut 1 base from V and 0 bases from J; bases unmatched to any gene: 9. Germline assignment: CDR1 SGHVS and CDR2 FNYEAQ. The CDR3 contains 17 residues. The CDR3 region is CASSLGAGDRSSYEQYF. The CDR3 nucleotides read TGTGCCAGCAGCTTAGGTGCGGGGGACCGCAGCTCCTACGAGCAGTACTTC.

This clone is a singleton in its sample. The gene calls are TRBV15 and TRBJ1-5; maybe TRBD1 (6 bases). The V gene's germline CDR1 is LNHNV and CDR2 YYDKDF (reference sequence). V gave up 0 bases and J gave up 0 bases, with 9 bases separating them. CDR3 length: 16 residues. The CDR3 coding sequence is TGTGCCACCAGCAGAGATAGGACAGCTAGCAATCAGCCCCAGCATTTT. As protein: CATSRDRTASNQPQHF. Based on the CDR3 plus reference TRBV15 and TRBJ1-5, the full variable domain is DAMVIQNPRYQVTQFGKPVTLSCSQTLNHNVMYWYQQKSSQAPKLLFHYYDKDFNNEADTPDNFQSRRPNTSFCFLDIRSPGLGDTAMYLCATSRDRTASNQPQHFGDGTRLSIL.

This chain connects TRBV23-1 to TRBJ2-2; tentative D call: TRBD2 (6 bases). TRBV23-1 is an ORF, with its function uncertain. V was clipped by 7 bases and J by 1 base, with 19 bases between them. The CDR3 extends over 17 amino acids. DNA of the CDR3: TGCGCCAGCATTCTAAATAATGGTAGCGGGAACACCGGGGAGCTGTTTTTT. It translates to CASILNNGSGNTGELFF.

The CDR3 nucleotides are TGTGCCAGCAGCCCCATGGGACAGGGTCTGAGTTCACCCCTCCACTTT. This translates into CASSPMGQGLSSPLHF. This chain connects TRBV3-1 (or the pseudogene TRBV3-2) to TRBJ1-6; 9 bases line up with TRBD1. V dropped 4 bases and J dropped 9; count of bases not matched to a gene: 10. The germline V gene encodes CDR1 LGHDT and CDR2 YNNKEL (reference sequence). The length of the CDR3 is 16 residues.

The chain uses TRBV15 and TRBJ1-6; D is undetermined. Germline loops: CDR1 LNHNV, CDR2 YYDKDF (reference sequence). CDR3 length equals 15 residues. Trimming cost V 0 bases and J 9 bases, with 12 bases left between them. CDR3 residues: CATSRDRGGSSPLHF. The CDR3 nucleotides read TGTGCCACCAGCAGAGATCGAGGAGGGAGTTCACCCCTCCACTTT.